This T cell receptor (beta chain) emerged from a study of response to subunit inactivated influenza vaccine. Notes on the study in general: Researchers suggested that each seasonal influenza vaccination recruits few new T cells.

TCRdb re-derived calls from the RT-PCR reads in MiXCR, one entry per CDR3 protein. The sample contains 300,000 to 350,000 distinct CDR3 sequences, around a fifth of which appear only once. Only a few counts were recorded for this clonotype. Antigen specificity is unknown. V lost 6 bases, J lost 3 bases, and 4 bases stayed unmatched. This CDR3 has 13 residues. The receptor was derived from a man in his fifties or sixties who received an inactivated influenza vaccine. The starting material was PBMCs from blood, obtained approximately 20 months after vaccination. The chain combines TRBV12-3 or TRBV12-4 with TRBJ1-1, with 7 positions matching TRBD1. The CDR3 coding sequence is TGTGCCAGCAGCACAGGGGTTTACACTGAAGCTTTCTTT. This sequence encodes CASSTGVYTEAFF.